This paragraph reports one TCR beta chain. The source of the sample is a study of blood T cell repertoires in COVID-19. Across the study: Samples of COVID-19 (acute and convalescent) were obtained from the United States, Italy and Spain.

CDR1 LNHDA and CDR2 SQIVND come from the germline V gene (reference sequence). Germline trimming cut 3 bases from V and 8 bases from J; bases unmatched to any gene: 7. The CDR3 is 15 residues long. The authors' processing: Reference gene primer amplification in the assay estimated nucleated cell counts. Clones were read by immunoSEQ multiplex PCR, and TCRdb kept only the in-frame ones, dropping some. The DNA was the basis for D and trimming; V, J and clone size are from that table. The sample lists 150,000 to 200,000 clones; roughly 87% were seen once. Sequenced material: peripheral blood. This receptor was taken from a man between 18 and 29 years old who had recovered from COVID-19. V gene TRBV19 combines with J gene TRBJ2-1, with TRBD2 identical over 10 bases. The CDR3 sequence is CASSILAGVADEQFF. The CDR3 bases are TGTGCCAGTAGTATCCTAGCGGGAGTCGCGGATGAGCAGTTCTTC.